What follows is one T cell receptor beta chain and its context. The antigen remains unidentified. Trimming cost V 2 bases and J 1 base, with 12 bases left between them. Germline V gene sequence: CDR1 SGHRS, CDR2 YFSETQ. There are 15 residues in the CDR3. A second PCR, run for roughly 7 to 12 cycles, used a sample-barcoded 5' primer plus a J-beta primer mix. Via MiXCR, TCRdb re-called the 5' RACE reads, giving one row per CDR3 protein. This table holds hundreds of thousands of distinct CDR3 sequences, approximately 30% found once. This entry is derived from a study of blood T cells in healthy people across ages. Study-level findings and limits: A strong correlation between TCR beta diversity and naive T cell percentage was seen.

The rearrangement links TRBV5-1 to TRBJ1-1, with D unclear. The sample consisted of blood. The TCR was taken from a woman of 80 years or more in good health. CDR3 amino acids: CASSLDPAGNTEAFF. The CDR3 DNA reads as TGCGCCAGCAGCTTAGATCCTGCGGGGAACACTGAAGCTTTCTTT.